This T cell receptor beta chain was identified during a study of molecular identifiers for immune sequencing clone quantification. About the research overall: In replicates, RNA from about 20,000 or 100,000 naive CD8 cells was split five ways, four sequenced. Whole-study results and caveats: It was shown that clones above 20 RNA copies held over 98% of effector molecules, but under 1% in naive cells. Identical TCR molecules that share a barcode could lead to an underestimation of highly expanded clone sizes. Jurkat TCR RNA spiked in from one cell (amid some 1.1 million naive cells) was reportedly detectable.

TCRdb independently ran MiXCR on the PCR reads; one entry per CDR3 protein. Among a few hundred thousand distinct CDR3 sequences listed, about 22% were seen once. V lost 3 bases, J lost 7 bases, and 17 bases lay in between. CDR3 length: 15 amino acids. Germline CDR1 and CDR2: SGDLS and YYNGEE. A remark on this clonotype: Its specificity is not known. The conserved closing phenylalanine or tryptophan is absent in this CDR3, likely reflecting a read error.

This sequence joins TRBV9 and TRBJ2-1; tentatively, D is TRBD1 (6 bases). The clonotype originates from a human donor in good health. Some libraries in this study had Jurkat cell RNA spiked in. Sequenced sample: naive CD8+ T cells from blood, with Jurkat cell RNA spiked in. The subset was: FACS-sorted CD8+CD4-CCR7+CD45RA+ naive T cells. The CDR3 reads CASSGGHFTGNEQFL. In DNA, the CDR3 is TGTGCCAGCAGCGGGGGGCATTTTACCGGGAATGAGCAGTTCCTC.